This TCR beta chain came from a study of CD8+ T cells in alopecia areata. Study as a whole: The percentage of affected scalp area served as the score of severity for treated patients.

The length of the CDR3 is 15 residues. Germline V CDR1 and CDR2: MNHEY, SVGAGI. Unmatched junction bases numbered 6, after V lost 1 base and J lost 4 bases. On this clone itself: As yet, its antigen is unknown.

Study-level points and caveats: Patients shared TCRs less clearly than mice did, possibly for HLA-related reasons.

RNA extraction was followed by reverse transcription into cDNA, which acted as the sequencing template. Assay used: immunoSEQ multiplex PCR; TCRdb lists only in-frame clones, some missing. This table has 170,000 or so clones, about 60% appearing once. Treatment reported: oral pan-JAK inhibitor, 5-10 mg twice daily. Lesional scalp punch biopsies and peripheral blood came from alopecia areata patients. Sequencing used CD8+ T cells sorted from blood, obtained at week 24, from a patient treated with tofacitinib. This chain connects TRBV6-5 to TRBJ2-7; 8 nucleotides match TRBD2. The source is a human donor with alopecia areata. Here the CDR3 reads CASSYLLAEKYEQYF. The CDR3 DNA reads as TGTGCCAGCAGTTACTTACTAGCGGAAAAATACGAGCAGTACTTC.